The 18 T cell receptor beta chains in this list originate from one sample, sequenced in a study of blood T cell repertoires in COVID-19 (dated by TCRdb to the early 2020s). The method was the immunoSEQ multiplex PCR assay. TCRdb carries this immuneACCESS record with in-frame sequences only. Its versions omit some clonotypes, under half of them owing to an unresolved V gene in the studies checked, with the rest unexplained. For this sample there are more than 300,000 clones; approximately 85% appear just once. Together, the top ten hold approximately 1.5% of the sample. The sample taken for sequencing was peripheral blood. These TCRs come from a woman aged 50 to 60 with acute or convalescent COVID-19.

The chain is built from TRBV5-1 and TRBJ2-1; tentative D call: TRBD1 (7 bases). From germline, CDR1 is SGHRS and CDR2 YFSETQ. Trimming left V 3 bases short and J 5 bases short, with 9 bases between. This CDR3 spans 13 amino acids. The CDR3 DNA sequence: TGCGCCAGCAGCTCCAGGGGGGACAATGAGCAGTTCTTC. This encodes CASSSRGDNEQFF.

This chain uses TRBV2 with TRBJ1-3; D gene unclear. The germline V gene has CDR1 SNHLY and CDR2 FYNNEI. This CDR3 has 15 residues. Trimming left V 8 bases short and J 8 bases short, with 22 bases between. The CDR3 DNA reads TGTGCCAGCGGCCCCGGAGATATTTGGCCGGACACCATATATTTT. Its protein is CASGPGDIWPDTIYF. Filled out from reference TRBV2 and TRBJ1-3, the complete variable domain reads EPEVTQTPSHQVTQMGQEVILRCVPISNHLYFYWYRQILGQKVEFLVSFYNNEISEKSEIFDDQFSVERPDGSNFTLKIRSTKLEDSAMYFCASGPGDIWPDTIYFGEGSWLTVV.

This clone was detected only once. The chain recombines TRBV7-2 with TRBJ2-4, with 8 bases aligning to TRBD2. V was pared by 2 bases and J by 8 bases, with 11 bases of the junction left unmatched. The CDR3 covers 16 residues. Germline V CDR1 and CDR2: SGHTA, FQGNSA. CDR3 in amino acids: CASSLYRRGGWDIQYF. CDR3 sequence (DNA): TGTGCCAGCAGCTTATATAGGCGCGGGGGGTGGGACATTCAGTACTTC.

V and J are TRBV4-1 and TRBJ1-6; possibly TRBD1 for D (6 bases). V was clipped by 2 bases and J by 6 bases, with 17 bases between them. The length of the CDR3 is 17 residues. In germline, CDR1 is MGHRA, CDR2 YSYEKL. In DNA, the CDR3 is TGCGCCAGCAGCCAATGGAAAAAAGGGGGACCTAATTCACCCCTCCACTTT. Its protein product is CASSQWKKGGPNSPLHF.

The rearrangement joins TRBV12-3 or TRBV12-4 to TRBJ2-6; D not resolved. The CDR3 runs 13 residues. V was clipped by 7 bases and J by 1 base, with 5 bases between them. The CDR3: CASTVSGANVLTF. The CDR3 coding sequence is TGTGCCAGCACCGTTTCTGGGGCCAACGTCCTGACTTTC.

This chain uses TRBV29-1 with TRBJ1-1; D unresolved. The V end lost 6 bases, the J end lost 0 bases, and 14 bases lay between the germline ends. Germline V gene sequence: CDR1 SQVTM, CDR2 ANQGSEA. The CDR3 is 14 residues long. The CDR3 DNA reads as TGCAGCGTCCAAAATTGGGCTTTGAACACTGAAGCTTTCTTT. This encodes CSVQNWALNTEAFF.

This chain links TRBV7-3 with TRBJ2-3; D remains ambiguous. The germline V gene encodes CDR1 SGHTA and CDR2 FQGTGA. V was shortened by 4 bases and J by 2 bases, with 13 bases between the two germline ends. The CDR3 is 15 residues long. CDR3 sequence reads: CASSSQRGPTDTQYF. CDR3 in DNA: TGTGCCAGCAGCTCCCAGAGAGGCCCCACAGATACGCAGTATTTT.

V usage is TRBV28 and J usage is TRBJ1-4, with a tentative D call TRBD1 (5 bases). Trimming took off 6 bases at V and 6 bases at J, with 14 bases between the two ends. The CDR3 runs to 14 residues. Germline values: CDR1 MDHEN, CDR2 SYDVKM. CDR3 in amino acids: CASRGGVGDEKLFF. The CDR3 nucleotides read TGTGCCAGCAGGGGAGGGGTGGGTGATGAAAAACTGTTTTTT.

This sequence joins TRBV7-2 and TRBJ2-7; 11 nucleotides match TRBD2. J was trimmed by 3 bases and V by 5 bases; bases with no gene match: 6. The CDR3 sequence is 15 residues long. Per germline, CDR1 SGHTA and CDR2 FQGNSA. CDR3 nucleotides: TGTGCCAGCAGCCTGGGGACTAGCGGTTACTACGAGCAGTACTTC. This encodes CASSLGTSGYYEQYF.

CDR3 sequence (DNA): TGTGCCAGCAGTTATCGCGGACAGGGGAGGGGGAATGAAAAACTGTTTTTT. Translating gives CASSYRGQGRGNEKLFF. This chain uses TRBV7-9 with TRBJ1-4; 9 bases match TRBD1. Germline CDR1 SEHNR, CDR2 FQNEAQ (reference sequence). CDR3 length equals 17 residues. Trimming cost V 6 bases and J 5 bases; bases outside gene matches: 13.

This chain uses TRBV5-1 with TRBJ1-2; possibly TRBD1 for D (6 bases). The germline V gene has CDR1 SGHRS and CDR2 YFSETQ. The length of the CDR3 is 15 residues. V was trimmed by 4 bases and J by 1 base, leaving 14 bases between them. The CDR3 DNA sequence: TGCGCCAGCAGCAGCGGACAGCCGCTTAACTATGGCTACACCTTC. This sequence encodes CASSSGQPLNYGYTF.

The V call is TRBV27, the J call TRBJ1-1; 7 bases map to TRBD1. Germline V gives CDR1 MNHEY, CDR2 SMNVEV (reference sequence). The CDR3 sequence is 13 residues long. J lost 3 bases, V lost 5 bases, and 3 bases had no gene match. The CDR3 reads CASSDRVYTEAFF. The DNA for the CDR3 is TGTGCCAGCAGTGACAGGGTGTACACTGAAGCTTTCTTT.

The chain is built from TRBV12-3 or TRBV12-4 and TRBJ2-5; D gene uncertain. The CDR3 spans 13 residues. The germline V and J ends were trimmed by 3 bases and 1 base, with 6 bases remaining between them. The CDR3 reads CASSLNSQETQYF. DNA of the CDR3: TGTGCCAGCAGTTTGAACAGCCAAGAGACCCAGTACTTC.

This clone occurred a few times. The chain carries TRBV6-4 and TRBJ2-1; D unresolved. This CDR3 has 13 residues. CDR1 and CDR2 (germline): MRHNA, SNTAGT. V was clipped by 10 bases and J by 0 bases, with 10 bases between them. The CDR3 reads CATPAASYNEQFF. The CDR3 DNA follows: TGTGCCACCCCGGCGGCCTCCTACAATGAGCAGTTCTTC.

The gene calls are TRBV27 and TRBJ2-3, with 9 bases identical to TRBD2. The CDR3 contains 16 residues. V dropped 5 bases and J dropped 0; count of bases not matched to a gene: 6. In germline, CDR1 is MNHEY, CDR2 SMNVEV (reference sequence). The chain's CDR3 is CASSILAGVSTDTQYF. CDR3 DNA sequence: TGTGCCAGCAGTATCTTAGCGGGAGTTAGCACAGATACGCAGTATTTT.

The J gene is TRBJ2-3, the V gene TRBV7-9; 7 positions match TRBD2. The CDR3 is 17 amino acids. Germline CDR1 is SEHNR and CDR2 is FQNEAQ (reference sequence). V lost 3 bases and J lost 3; bases outside the gene matches: 12. The CDR3 protein is CASSLSGGNGVTDTQYF. Here the CDR3 DNA reads TGTGCCAGCAGCTTGTCGGGGGGTAACGGGGTAACAGATACGCAGTATTTT.

This chain uses TRBV6-9 with TRBJ1-4; TRBD1 might be the D (6 bases). The V gene lost 6 bases and the J gene lost 5 bases, with 13 bases spanning the gap. Germline CDR1 reads MNHGY; CDR2 reads SVAAGI. The CDR3 extends over 14 amino acids. The DNA for the CDR3 is TGTGCCAGCAGACGGACAGAATTAAATGAAAAACTGTTTTTT. This gives the protein CASRRTELNEKLFF.

V and J are TRBV9 and TRBJ1-2, with 9 bases identical to TRBD1. This CDR3 is 15 amino acids long. The J segment lost 5 bases and the V segment lost 3 bases, leaving 8 bases of the junction unmatched. Germline V gene data show CDR1 as SGDLS and CDR2 as YYNGEE. This chain's CDR3 is CASSALQGTGYGYTF. CDR3 coding DNA: TGTGCCAGCAGCGCCCTACAGGGGACAGGGTATGGCTACACCTTC.